The rows below give T cell receptor beta chains drawn from one sample of a study of OX40 agonist ivuxolimab in advanced cancers. Clones were read by immunoSEQ multiplex PCR, and TCRdb kept only the in-frame ones, dropping some. The table records 60,000 to 75,000 clones, about four fifths of them present only once. Specimen: CD4+ or CD8+ T cells sorted from blood, collected in a trial of the OX40 agonist ivuxolimab. Every receptor here comes from an adult with an advanced solid tumor such as melanoma, head and neck, liver or kidney cancer. Both conserved end residues are part of each CDR3. D genes are given only for firm matches. The size of a clone is reported for some rows only, either as once, few or many, or as a class for expanded clones.

V gene	J gene	D gene	clone size	CDR3 protein	CDR3 DNA
TRBV6-1	TRBJ2-3	-	few	CASSWGVDTQYF	TGTGCCAGCAGTTGGGGTGTAGATACGCAGTATTTT
TRBV6-1	TRBJ1-3	-	-	CASRSGNTIYF	TGTGCCAGCAGATCTGGAAACACCATATATTTT
TRBV6-5	TRBJ2-7	TRBD1	once	CASMKPAGQGKQYF	TGTGCCAGCATGAAACCCGCGGGACAGGGCAAGCAGTACTTC
TRBV6-1	TRBJ2-2	-	-	CASSESPGTAIPGELFF	TGTGCCAGCAGTGAATCCCCCGGCACGGCAATCCCCGGGGAGCTGTTTTTT
TRBV7-2	TRBJ1-3	-	-	CASSPKGSRSPGNTIYF	TGTGCCAGCAGCCCAAAGGGGTCGAGGTCACCTGGAAACACCATATATTTT
TRBV18	TRBJ1-1	-	-	CASSLERDTEAFF	TGTGCCAGCTCCCTCGAACGGGACACTGAAGCTTTCTTT
TRBV30	TRBJ1-4	TRBD1	-	CAWSETGGGFNEKLFF	TGTGCCTGGAGTGAGACAGGGGGAGGGTTTAATGAAAAACTGTTTTTT
TRBV7-2	TRBJ1-4	-	-	CASSLKAGEKLFF	TGTGCCAGCAGCTTAAAGGCAGGGGAAAAACTGTTTTTT
TRBV21-1	TRBJ1-2	-	-	CASSKRGRNYGYTF	TGTGCCAGCAGCAAAAGGGGGAGGAACTATGGCTACACCTTC
TRBV30	TRBJ2-3	TRBD2	-	CAWMPSGGAYTQYF	TGTGCCTGGATGCCTAGCGGGGGGGCCTATACGCAGTATTTT
TRBV7-2	TRBJ1-5	TRBD1	-	CASSFPGDRGNQPQHF	TGTGCCAGCAGCTTCCCCGGGGACAGGGGGAATCAGCCCCAGCATTTT
TRBV10-3	TRBJ2-5	-	-	CAISDTPRETQYF	TGTGCCATCAGTGATACTCCCCGGGAGACCCAGTACTTC
TRBV7-9	TRBJ1-2	-	-	CASSPGLRANYGYTF	TGTGCCAGCAGCCCCGGGTTAAGAGCTAACTATGGCTACACCTTC
TRBV5-1	TRBJ2-3	-	-	CASRLTITDTQYF	TGCGCCAGCAGACTCACGATTACAGATACGCAGTATTTT
TRBV13	TRBJ1-2	TRBD1	-	CASSWGQGANYGYTF	TGTGCCAGCAGCTGGGGACAGGGAGCTAACTATGGCTACACCTTC
TRBV5-1	TRBJ1-1	TRBD1	-	CASSGQGMNTEAFF	TGCGCCAGCAGCGGACAGGGGATGAACACTGAAGCTTTCTTT
TRBV7-9	TRBJ1-1	TRBD1	-	CASNRDSNTEAFF	TGTGCCAGCAACCGGGACAGTAACACTGAAGCTTTCTTT
TRBV19	TRBJ2-2	-	-	CASSAGNTGELFF	TGTGCCAGTAGTGCAGGGAACACCGGGGAGCTGTTTTTT
TRBV30	TRBJ1-6	-	once	CAWRPLTLVYNSPLHF	TGTGCCTGGCGACCCCTTACTTTGGTCTATAATTCACCCCTCCACTTT
TRBV5-6	TRBJ2-3	-	-	CASSLLGTTSTDTQYF	TGTGCCAGCAGCTTGTTAGGGACAACCTCCACAGATACGCAGTATTTT
TRBV11-2	TRBJ1-6	-	-	CASSLDPGPNSPLHF	TGTGCCAGCAGCTTAGATCCCGGCCCCAATTCACCCCTCCACTTT
TRBV7-9	TRBJ1-5	TRBD1	-	CASSKGQGGLVGNQPQHF	TGTGCCAGCAGCAAAGGACAGGGAGGGTTAGTTGGCAATCAGCCCCAGCATTTT
TRBV15	TRBJ2-5	TRBD1	once	CATSNRDRGRETQYF	TGTGCCACCAGTAACCGGGACAGGGGGCGAGAGACCCAGTACTTC
TRBV27	TRBJ2-5	TRBD2	once	CASSGGGYRETQYF	TGTGCCAGCAGTGGGGGGGGATATAGAGAGACCCAGTACTTC
TRBV27	TRBJ2-4	TRBD2	-	CASSLSRIGGGASIQYF	TGTGCCAGCAGTTTATCTCGGATTGGCGGGGGGGCGAGCATTCAGTACTTC
TRBV10-2	TRBJ1-2	-	-	CASSESIYGYTF	TGCGCCAGCAGTGAGTCCATCTATGGCTACACCTTC
TRBV5-4	TRBJ2-1	TRBD1	few	CASSLRQGAGEQFF	TGTGCCAGCAGCTTGCGACAGGGGGCCGGTGAGCAGTTCTTC
TRBV19	TRBJ2-3	-	-	CASSAPRGLDGTDTQYF	TGTGCCAGTAGTGCCCCCCGGGGGTTGGACGGCACAGATACGCAGTATTTT
TRBV15	TRBJ1-2	-	-	CATSRGGGRQTANYGYTF	TGTGCCACCAGCAGAGGGGGGGGACGGCAAACAGCTAACTATGGCTACACCTTC
TRBV18	TRBJ1-5	TRBD1	-	CASSRTGSARGDQPQHF	TGTGCCAGCTCACGGACAGGGTCTGCGCGAGGTGATCAGCCCCAGCATTTT
TRBV4-3	TRBJ2-1	-	-	CASSQVEERGINEQFF	TGCGCCAGCAGCCAGGTTGAGGAACGGGGGATCAATGAGCAGTTCTTC
TRBV5-6	TRBJ2-1	TRBD2	-	CASSGSLAGGLNEQFF	TGTGCCAGCAGCGGCTCCCTTGCGGGGGGGCTCAATGAGCAGTTCTTC
TRBV5-6	TRBJ1-1	-	-	CASSQRLLNTEAFF	TGTGCCAGCAGCCAAAGGTTGCTGAACACTGAAGCTTTCTTT
TRBV11-3	TRBJ2-2	-	-	CASSLAANTGELFF	TGTGCCAGCAGCTTAGCGGCGAACACCGGGGAGCTGTTTTTT
TRBV7-9	TRBJ2-4	-	-	CASSLVGTNIQYF	TGTGCCAGCAGCTTAGTTGGCACAAACATTCAGTACTTC
TRBV7-2	TRBJ2-3	-	-	CASRLGVGTDTQYF	TGTGCCAGCAGGTTAGGAGTAGGGACAGATACGCAGTATTTT
TRBV7-2	TRBJ1-2	-	-	CASSPDTNLGGYTF	TGTGCCAGCAGCCCCGACACAAACCTTGGAGGCTACACCTTC
TRBV6-6	TRBJ2-5	TRBD2	-	CASSYLAGGAGETQYF	TGTGCCAGCAGTTACTTAGCGGGGGGGGCCGGGGAGACCCAGTACTTC
TRBV11-2	TRBJ2-7	TRBD1	-	CASSLGSTGQEQYF	TGTGCCAGCAGCTTAGGATCGACAGGGCAGGAGCAGTACTTC
TRBV6-6	TRBJ2-1	TRBD1	-	CASTDRQGAPNEQFF	TGTGCCAGCACCGACCGACAGGGGGCTCCCAATGAGCAGTTCTTC
TRBV5-5	TRBJ1-2	-	-	CASSSANGYTF	TGTGCCAGCAGCTCGGCGAATGGCTACACCTTC
TRBV5-1	TRBJ1-2	TRBD1	-	CASSFTDRAGFGYTF	TGCGCCAGCAGCTTCACCGACAGGGCGGGGTTTGGCTACACCTTC
TRBV28	TRBJ1-2	TRBD1	-	CASSFPGSTGRNGYTF	TGTGCCAGCAGTTTCCCAGGCTCGACAGGGCGAAACGGCTACACCTTC
TRBV29-1	TRBJ1-2	-	-	CSSSPGGASGYTF	TGCAGCTCATCCCCCGGGGGAGCCTCTGGCTACACCTTC
TRBV11-2	TRBJ1-2	-	-	CASSLTTGKDYGYTF	TGTGCCAGCAGCCTCACGACAGGAAAAGACTATGGCTACACCTTC
TRBV6-1	TRBJ2-1	-	-	CASRDGGWVFF	TGTGCCAGCAGGGATGGGGGGTGGGTGTTCTTC
TRBV6-1	TRBJ2-3	TRBD2	-	CASSPPSGGPATQYF	TGTGCCAGCAGTCCCCCTAGCGGGGGTCCCGCCACGCAGTATTTT
TRBV30	TRBJ2-4	-	-	CAWSEQGGGEAKNIQYF	TGTGCCTGGAGTGAGCAGGGAGGGGGTGAAGCCAAAAACATTCAGTACTTC
TRBV5-6	TRBJ1-5	TRBD1	-	CASSPGTAGSNQPQHF	TGTGCCAGCAGCCCCGGGACAGCGGGCAGTAATCAGCCCCAGCATTTT
TRBV4-3	TRBJ1-5	-	-	CASSQDPGGGQPQHF	TGCGCCAGCAGCCAAGATCCCGGGGGCGGACAGCCCCAGCATTTT
TRBV7-9	TRBJ2-3	-	-	CASSRTWDTQYF	TGTGCCAGCAGCAGAACCTGGGATACGCAGTATTTT
TRBV19	TRBJ2-7	-	-	CASSIDLGNYEQYF	TGTGCCAGTAGTATAGATCTGGGAAACTACGAGCAGTACTTC
TRBV19	TRBJ2-5	TRBD1	-	CASSPRGLRETQYF	TGTGCCAGTAGTCCCAGGGGGCTAAGGGAGACCCAGTACTTC
TRBV10-2	TRBJ1-5	TRBD1	-	CASSRDRGGQPQHF	TGCGCCAGCAGTCGGGACAGGGGCGGGCAGCCCCAGCATTTT
TRBV6-5	TRBJ1-1	-	-	CASNYNRLNTEAFF	TGTGCCAGCAATTACAATCGGCTGAACACTGAAGCTTTCTTT
TRBV30	TRBJ1-2	TRBD1	-	CAHRTGGNYGYTF	TGTGCCCACAGGACAGGGGGCAACTATGGCTACACCTTC
TRBV7-9	TRBJ1-4	-	few	CASRDLSGKLFF	TGTGCCAGCAGAGATCTTTCGGGGAAACTGTTTTTT
TRBV19	TRBJ1-1	TRBD1	-	CASSIGRGRFTEAFF	TGTGCCAGTAGTATTGGAAGGGGGCGGTTCACTGAAGCTTTCTTT
TRBV23-1	TRBJ1-4	-	-	CASSQSSLGGKDNEKLFF	TGCGCCAGCAGTCAGTCAAGCCTGGGGGGGAAGGATAATGAAAAACTGTTTTTT